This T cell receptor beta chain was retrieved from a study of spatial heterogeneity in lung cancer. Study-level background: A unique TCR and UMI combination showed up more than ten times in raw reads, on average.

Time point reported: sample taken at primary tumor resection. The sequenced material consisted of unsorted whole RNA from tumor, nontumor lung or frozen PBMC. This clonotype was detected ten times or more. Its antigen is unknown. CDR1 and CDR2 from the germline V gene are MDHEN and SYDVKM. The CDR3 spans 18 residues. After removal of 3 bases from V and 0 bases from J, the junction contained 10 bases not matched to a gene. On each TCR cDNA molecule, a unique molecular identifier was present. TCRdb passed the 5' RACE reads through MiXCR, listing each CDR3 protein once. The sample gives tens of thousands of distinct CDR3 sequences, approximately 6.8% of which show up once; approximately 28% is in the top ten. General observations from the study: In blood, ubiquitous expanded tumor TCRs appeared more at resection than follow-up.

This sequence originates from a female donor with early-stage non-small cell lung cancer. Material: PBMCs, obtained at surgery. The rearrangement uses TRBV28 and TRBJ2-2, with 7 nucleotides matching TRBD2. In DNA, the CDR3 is TGTGCCAGCAGTTTCCTTCTAGCGGCAAGGGCGAACACCGGGGAGCTGTTTTTT. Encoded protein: CASSFLLAARANTGELFF.